These 9 T cell receptor beta chains came from one sample sequenced in a study of T cell responses to AZD1222 COVID-19 vaccine. Profiled with immunoSEQ multiplex PCR; TCRdb holds only in-frame clones, not every one. This table holds more than 95,000 clones, 91% found once. The sequencing here drew on peripheral blood, taken on day 0 of AZD1222 vaccination. These receptors came from an adult in good health.

The rearrangement joins TRBV28 to TRBJ1-1; tentative D call: TRBD1 (6 bases). The V end was cut by 2 bases, the J end by 9 bases, with 13 bases between. Germline V CDR1 and CDR2: MDHEN, SYDVKM. The CDR3 runs to 13 residues. CDR3 amino acids: CASSLRTAAQAFF. Written as DNA, the CDR3 is TGTGCCAGCAGTTTACGGACAGCAGCACAAGCTTTCTTT.

This clone was observed a few times. The chain recombines TRBV5-4 with TRBJ1-2; 10 bases map to TRBD1. Germline CDR1 SGHNT, CDR2 YYREEE (reference sequence). The CDR3 runs 14 residues. Losses at the gene ends were 0 bases for V and 7 bases for J; bases not matched to a gene: 3. The CDR3 DNA sequence: TGTGCCAGCAGCTTGGGACAGGGGGCGTTTGGCTACACCTTC. This gives the protein CASSLGQGAFGYTF.

V gene TRBV28 combines with J gene TRBJ2-7, with no clear D. Between the trimmed V and J ends, which lost 3 bases and 4 bases, there was a span of 19 bases. CDR3 length: 16 amino acids. CDR1 MDHEN and CDR2 SYDVKM come from the germline V gene. The CDR3, as DNA: TGTGCCAGCAGTTTGGGTGGATTACGGAGAATATACGAGCAGTACTTC. Amino acid sequence: CASSLGGLRRIYEQYF.

This sequence joins TRBV27 and TRBJ2-1, with 7 positions matching TRBD1. This CDR3 contains 13 residues. J was trimmed by 10 bases and V by 2 bases; bases with no gene match: 5. CDR1 and CDR2 (germline): MNHEY, SMNVEV (reference sequence). The CDR3 reads CASSLITGDEQFF. The CDR3 DNA is TGTGCCAGCAGTTTAATTACAGGGGACGAGCAGTTCTTC.

The rearrangement joins TRBV7-6 to TRBJ2-2; a possible D gene is TRBD2 (6 bases). V lost 5 bases and J 3 bases, leaving 16 bases between the germline ends. The germline V gene encodes CDR1 SGHVS and CDR2 FNYEAQ. The length of the CDR3 is 16 residues. DNA for the CDR3: TGTGCCAGCAGCCCCGTCCCGGGAGTGGACACCGGGGAGCTGTTTTTT. Its protein is CASSPVPGVDTGELFF.

The chain employs TRBV27 and TRBJ1-5, with D perhaps matching TRBD1 (6 bases). This CDR3 spans 15 amino acids. Germline-derived CDR1 and CDR2 are MNHEY and SMNVEV (reference sequence). The V and J ends lost 6 bases and 8 bases respectively, with 20 bases between them. The CDR3 bases are TGTGCCAGCAGCGCCCGGGACCTGCCAGGGGAGCCCCAGCATTTT. This gives the protein CASSARDLPGEPQHF.

The rearrangement joins TRBV6-5 to TRBJ1-2; TRBD1 agrees at 9 bases. This CDR3 comprises 12 residues. CDR1 MNHEY and CDR2 SVGAGI come from the germline V gene. The J segment lost 6 bases and the V segment lost 6 bases, leaving 2 bases of the junction unmatched. This chain's CDR3 is CASSGTGNGYTF. CDR3 coding DNA: TGTGCCAGCAGCGGGACAGGGAATGGCTACACCTTC.

This clone showed up just once. The chain is built from TRBV28 and TRBJ2-7, with no clear D. Trimming cost V 7 bases and J 0 bases, with 13 bases left between them. The CDR3 loop spans 14 amino acids. CDR1 is MDHEN, CDR2 SYDVKM, per germline. The DNA of the CDR3 is TGTGCCAGCATCCCCGGTCGAAGCTCCTACGAGCAGTACTTC. This encodes CASIPGRSSYEQYF.

The chain joins TRBV5-5 to TRBJ2-1; possible D gene TRBD2, 6 bases. V gave up 4 bases and J gave up 5 bases, with 13 bases separating them. CDR3 length: 14 residues. The germline V gene encodes CDR1 SGHKS and CDR2 YYEKEE (reference sequence). DNA of the CDR3: TGTGCCAGCAGCCACACTAGCACGGACAATGAGCAGTTCTTC. Its translation is CASSHTSTDNEQFF.